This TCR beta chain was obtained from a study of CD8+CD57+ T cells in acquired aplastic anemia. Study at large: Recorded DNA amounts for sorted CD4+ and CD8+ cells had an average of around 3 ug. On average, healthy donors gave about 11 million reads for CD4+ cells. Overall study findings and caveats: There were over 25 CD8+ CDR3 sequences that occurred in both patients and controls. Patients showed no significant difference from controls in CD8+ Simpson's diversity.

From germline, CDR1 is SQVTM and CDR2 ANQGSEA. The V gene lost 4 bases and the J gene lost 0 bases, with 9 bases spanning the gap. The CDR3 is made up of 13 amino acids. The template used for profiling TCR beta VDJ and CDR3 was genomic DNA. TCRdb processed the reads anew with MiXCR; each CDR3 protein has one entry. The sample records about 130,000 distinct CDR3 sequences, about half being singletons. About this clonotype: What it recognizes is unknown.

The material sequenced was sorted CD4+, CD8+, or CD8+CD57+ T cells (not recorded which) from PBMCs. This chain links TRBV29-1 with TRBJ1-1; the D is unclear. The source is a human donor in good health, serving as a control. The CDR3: CSVAGRMNTEAFF. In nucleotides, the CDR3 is TGCAGCGTTGCCGGACGGATGAACACTGAAGCTTTCTTT.